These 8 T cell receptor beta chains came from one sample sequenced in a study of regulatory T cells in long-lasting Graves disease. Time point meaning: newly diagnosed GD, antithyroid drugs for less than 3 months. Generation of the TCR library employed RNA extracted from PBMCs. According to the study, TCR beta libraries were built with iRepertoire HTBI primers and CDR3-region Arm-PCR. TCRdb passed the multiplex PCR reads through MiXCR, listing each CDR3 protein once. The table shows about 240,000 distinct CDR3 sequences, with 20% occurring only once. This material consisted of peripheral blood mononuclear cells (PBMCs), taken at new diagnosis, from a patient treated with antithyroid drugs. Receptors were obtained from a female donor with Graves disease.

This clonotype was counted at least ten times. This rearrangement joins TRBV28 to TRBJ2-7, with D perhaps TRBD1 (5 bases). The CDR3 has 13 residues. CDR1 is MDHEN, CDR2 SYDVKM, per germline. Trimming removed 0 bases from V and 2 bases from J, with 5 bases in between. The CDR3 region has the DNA TGTGCCAGCAGTTTATGGGGGCCCTACGAGCAGTACTTC. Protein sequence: CASSLWGPYEQYF.

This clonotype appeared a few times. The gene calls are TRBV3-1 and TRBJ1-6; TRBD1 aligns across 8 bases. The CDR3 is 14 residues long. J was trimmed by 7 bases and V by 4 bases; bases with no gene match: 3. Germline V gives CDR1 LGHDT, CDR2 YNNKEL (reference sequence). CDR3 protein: CASSPTGGNSPLHF. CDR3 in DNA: TGTGCCAGCAGCCCAACAGGGGGGAATTCACCCCTCCACTTT.

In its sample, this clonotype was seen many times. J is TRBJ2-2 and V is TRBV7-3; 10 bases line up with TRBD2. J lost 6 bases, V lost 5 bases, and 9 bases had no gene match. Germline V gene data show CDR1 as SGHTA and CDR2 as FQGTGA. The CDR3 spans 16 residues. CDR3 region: CASSLSGRSYAGELFF. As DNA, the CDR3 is TGTGCCAGCAGCCTTAGCGGGAGGTCCTACGCCGGGGAGCTGTTTTTT. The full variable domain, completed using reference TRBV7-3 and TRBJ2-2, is GAGVSQTPSNKVTEKGKYVELRCDPISGHTALYWYRQSLGQGPEFLIYFQGTGAADDSGLPNDRFFAVRPEGSVSTLKIQRTERGDSAVYLCASSLSGRSYAGELFFGEGSRLTVL.

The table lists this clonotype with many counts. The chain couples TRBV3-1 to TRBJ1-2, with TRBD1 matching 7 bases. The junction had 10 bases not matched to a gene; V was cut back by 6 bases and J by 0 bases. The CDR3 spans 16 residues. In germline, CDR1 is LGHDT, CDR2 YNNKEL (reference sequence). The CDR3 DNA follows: TGTGCCAGCAGTCGGACAGGAGGGTACACTAACTATGGCTACACCTTC. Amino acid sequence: CASSRTGGYTNYGYTF.

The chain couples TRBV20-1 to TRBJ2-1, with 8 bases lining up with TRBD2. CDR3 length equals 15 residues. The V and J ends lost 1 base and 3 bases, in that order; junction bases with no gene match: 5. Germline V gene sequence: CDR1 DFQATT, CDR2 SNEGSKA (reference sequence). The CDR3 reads CSARAGGADYNEQFF. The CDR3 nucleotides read TGCAGTGCTAGAGCGGGGGGGGCCGACTACAATGAGCAGTTCTTC.

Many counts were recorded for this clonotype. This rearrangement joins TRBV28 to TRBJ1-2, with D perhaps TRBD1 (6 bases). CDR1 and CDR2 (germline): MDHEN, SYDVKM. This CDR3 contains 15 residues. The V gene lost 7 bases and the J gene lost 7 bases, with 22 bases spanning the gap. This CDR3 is CASTSLPRGALGYTF. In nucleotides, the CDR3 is TGTGCCAGCACATCCTTACCACGGGGGGCTCTTGGCTACACCTTC.

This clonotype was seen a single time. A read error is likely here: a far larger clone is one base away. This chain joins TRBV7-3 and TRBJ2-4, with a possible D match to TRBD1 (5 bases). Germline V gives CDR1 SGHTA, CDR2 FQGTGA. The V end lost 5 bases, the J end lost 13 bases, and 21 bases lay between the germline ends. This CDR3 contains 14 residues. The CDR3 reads CASSTGEKYNEQYF. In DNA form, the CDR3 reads TGTGCCAGCAGCACAGGTGAAAAGTACAATGAGCAGTACTTC.

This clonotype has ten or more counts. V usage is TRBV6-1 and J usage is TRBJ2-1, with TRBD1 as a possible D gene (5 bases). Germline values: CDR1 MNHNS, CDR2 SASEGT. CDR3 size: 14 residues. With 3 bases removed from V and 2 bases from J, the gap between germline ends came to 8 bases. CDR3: CASSDREAYNEQFF. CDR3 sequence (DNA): TGTGCCAGCAGTGACAGGGAAGCCTACAATGAGCAGTTCTTC.